A single sample gave rise to the 15 T cell receptor beta chains below, sequenced in a study of beta chain features in type 1 diabetes. What was sequenced were expressed TCRB transcripts, since all of the isolated RNA had been reverse transcribed. Generated by immunoSEQ multiplex PCR, the TCRdb table keeps only in-frame clones and is missing some. Of about 360,000 clones in the sample, about 12% were seen once. These receptors' targets are unknown. Study outcomes and limitations: Type 1 diabetes patients had TCRB CDR3s that were shorter (moderately but significantly so) in all four CD4+ subsets.

Sequenced input: naive CD4+ T cells from blood. These receptors all stem from a woman in her late teens or twenties with type 1 diabetes.

The sample holds a few counts of this clone. The V and J genes are TRBV29-1 and TRBJ2-3; D is unresolved. The CDR3 sequence is 12 residues long. Germline CDR1 SQVTM, CDR2 ANQGSEA. Trimming cost V 3 bases and J 6 bases, with 10 bases left between them. CDR3 nucleotides: TGCAGCGTTGAGAGGCCCCCGGATACGCAGTATTTT. The encoded protein is CSVERPPDTQYF.

J is TRBJ2-4 and V is TRBV4-3, with 7 bases fitting TRBD1. The CDR3 consists of 14 residues. CDR1 LGHNA and CDR2 YSLEER come from the germline V gene. Trimming took 1 base from V and 5 from J; bases not matched to a gene: 2. CDR3: CASSQGQGQNIQYF. In nucleotides, the CDR3 is TGCGCCAGCAGCCAAGGACAGGGCCAAAACATTCAGTACTTC.

This sequence joins TRBV14 and TRBJ2-4; D is perhaps TRBD1 (5 bases). This CDR3 region has 15 residues. The V end lost 0 bases, the J end lost 4 bases, and 10 bases lay between the germline ends. Germline assignment: CDR1 SGHDN and CDR2 FVKESK. CDR3 DNA sequence: TGTGCCAGCAGCCAAGATAGACAGACGAAAAACATTCAGTACTTC. It yields the protein CASSQDRQTKNIQYF. Full variable domain (outside the CDR3, taken from reference TRBV14 and TRBJ2-4): EAGVTQFPSHSVIEKGQTVTLRCDPISGHDNLYWYRRVMGKEIKFLLHFVKESKQDESGMPNNRFLAERTGGTYSTLKVQPAELEDSGVYFCASSQDRQTKNIQYFGAGTRLSVL.

The sample holds a few counts of this clone. This chain joins TRBV9 and TRBJ2-5; the match to TRBD2 covers 13 bases. The CDR3 totals 14 residues. Germline CDR1 is SGDLS and CDR2 is YYNGEE. After removal of 4 bases from V and 5 bases from J, the junction contained 2 bases not matched to a gene. The CDR3 here is CASSTSGREETQYF. The DNA of the CDR3 is TGTGCCAGCAGCACTAGCGGGAGGGAGGAGACCCAGTACTTC.

This clone was picked up a small number of times. The chain carries TRBV9 and TRBJ1-4; D is unresolved. The CDR3 totals 13 residues. Germline-derived CDR1 and CDR2 are SGDLS and YYNGEE. The V gene lost 3 bases and the J gene lost 7 bases, with 10 bases spanning the gap. CDR3 region: CASSGGAVEKLFF. CDR3 DNA sequence: TGTGCCAGCAGCGGGGGAGCGGTTGAAAAACTGTTTTTT.

The table lists this clone with a few counts. J is TRBJ1-5 and V is TRBV27; maybe TRBD1 (5 bases). Germline-derived CDR1 and CDR2 are MNHEY and SMNVEV (reference sequence). V shed 3 bases and J shed 2 bases, with 11 bases lying between them. The CDR3 length is 15 residues. CDR3: CASSLAGIGNQPQHF. In DNA, the CDR3 is TGTGCCAGCAGTTTGGCAGGGATCGGCAATCAGCCCCAGCATTTT.

This clone turned up a few times. The gene calls are TRBV7-2 and TRBJ1-5; tentatively, D is TRBD1 (6 bases). The germline CDR1 and CDR2 sequences are SGHTA and FQGNSA. With 6 bases removed from V and 7 bases from J, the gap between germline ends came to 13 bases. This CDR3 contains 13 residues. The CDR3 bases are TGTGCCAGCAGTGCGAGAGGGGGACAGCCCCAGCATTTT. This translates into CASSARGGQPQHF.

This chain links TRBV28 with TRBJ2-6; D not certain. The CDR3 runs 15 residues. Germline V gene lookup returns CDR1 MDHEN and CDR2 SYDVKM. V lost 7 bases and J 0 bases, leaving 10 bases between the germline ends. CDR3 coding DNA: TGTGCCAGCACTCGAGATAACTCTGGGGCCAACGTCCTGACTTTC. Translating gives CASTRDNSGANVLTF. Full variable domain (missing parts from reference TRBV28 and TRBJ2-6): DVKVTQSSRYLVKRTGEKVFLECVQDMDHENMFWYRQDPGLGLRLIYFSYDVKMKEKGDIPEGYSVSREKKERFSLILESASTNQTSMYLCASTRDNSGANVLTFGAGSRLTVL.

There are a few counts of this clone. The chain couples TRBV7-9 to TRBJ1-4; D is ambiguous. Trimming pared 5 bases from V and 6 bases from J, leaving 13 bases between. The CDR3 loop spans 14 amino acids. CDR1 is SEHNR, CDR2 FQNEAQ, per germline (reference sequence). CDR3 in DNA: TGTGCCAGCAGCCCACGAGAGAGTGATGAAAAACTGTTTTTT. As protein: CASSPRESDEKLFF.

CDR3 in DNA: TGTGCCAGCAGTTTATTGACTCCTGAAGGTGGAGGCTACACCTTC. It codes for CASSLLTPEGGGYTF. V and J are TRBV27 and TRBJ1-2; D gene uncertain. V lost 1 base and J lost 8, with 17 bases in between. The CDR3 spans 15 residues. CDR1 and CDR2 (germline): MNHEY, SMNVEV (reference sequence).

This clone turned up a few times. This sequence joins TRBV6-5 and TRBJ1-5, with D possibly matching TRBD1 (5 bases). Germline V lookup: CDR1 MNHEY, CDR2 SVGAGI. This CDR3 is built from 14 residues. Trimming pared 5 bases from V and 2 bases from J, leaving 10 bases between. The CDR3 DNA reads TGTGCCAGCAGTGAATTCAGGGGCAATCAGCCCCAGCATTTT. Amino acids: CASSEFRGNQPQHF.

The V gene is TRBV5-1, the J gene TRBJ2-7; the match to TRBD1 covers 9 bases. The CDR3 totals 11 residues. The V gene's germline CDR1 is SGHRS and CDR2 YFSETQ. The junction had 1 base not matched to a gene; V was cut back by 6 bases and J by 6 bases. The CDR3 DNA reads TGCGCCAGCACGACAGGGGGCGAGCAGTACTTC. It encodes CASTTGGEQYF. Filled out from reference TRBV5-1 and TRBJ2-7, the complete variable domain reads KAGVTQTPRYLIKTRGQQVTLSCSPISGHRSVSWYQQTPGQGLQFLFEYFSETQRNKGNFPGRFSGRQFSNSRSEMNVSTLELGDSALYLCASTTGGEQYFGPGTRLTVT.

This clone was counted a few times. Other DNA sequences in this sample translate to the same CDR3. This chain connects TRBV7-3 to TRBJ2-7; TRBD1 matches 11 bases. The germline CDR1 and CDR2 sequences are SGHTA and FQGTGA. This CDR3 comprises 14 residues. V trimming: 5 bases; J trimming: 2 bases; junction bases outside the gene matches: 2. The CDR3 reads CASSLGQGAYEQYF. The CDR3 DNA reads TGTGCCAGCAGCCTGGGACAGGGGGCCTACGAGCAGTACTTC.

The chain recombines TRBV19 with TRBJ2-1, with 9 bases aligning to TRBD2. The length of the CDR3 is 14 residues. In germline, CDR1 is LNHDA, CDR2 SQIVND (reference sequence). The V and J ends lost 6 bases and 5 bases, in that order; junction bases with no gene match: 5. This CDR3 is CASSWTSANNEQFF. DNA for the CDR3: TGTGCCAGTAGCTGGACTAGCGCTAACAATGAGCAGTTCTTC.

The rearrangement links TRBV11-3 to TRBJ1-6; D gene unclear. Germline CDR1 SGHNT, CDR2 YENEEA. This CDR3 spans 13 amino acids. V was cut by 1 base and J by 12 bases, with 10 bases left in between. The DNA of the CDR3 is TGTGCCAGCAGCTTAGGGACTGGGAGACCCCTCCACTTT. It codes for CASSLGTGRPLHF.